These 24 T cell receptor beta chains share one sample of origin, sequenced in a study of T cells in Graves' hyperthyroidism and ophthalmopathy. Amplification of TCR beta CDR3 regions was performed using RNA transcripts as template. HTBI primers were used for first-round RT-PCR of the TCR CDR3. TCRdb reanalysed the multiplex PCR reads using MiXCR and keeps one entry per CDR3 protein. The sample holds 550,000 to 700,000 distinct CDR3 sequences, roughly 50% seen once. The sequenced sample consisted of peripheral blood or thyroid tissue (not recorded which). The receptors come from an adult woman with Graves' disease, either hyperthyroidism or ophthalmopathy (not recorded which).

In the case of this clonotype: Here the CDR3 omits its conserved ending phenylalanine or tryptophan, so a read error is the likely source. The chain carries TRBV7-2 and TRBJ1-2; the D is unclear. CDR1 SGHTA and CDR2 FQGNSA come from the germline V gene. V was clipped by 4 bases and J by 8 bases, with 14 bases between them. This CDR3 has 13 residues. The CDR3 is CASSSSRGGGYTL. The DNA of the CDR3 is TGTGCCAGCAGCTCCAGCCGGGGTGGAGGCTACACCCTC.

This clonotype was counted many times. The CDR3 loop is CASSQTLEGNQPQHF. The CDR3 nucleotides read TGTGCCAGCAGTCAGACCCTGGAAGGCAATCAGCCCCAGCATTTT. The rearrangement uses TRBV6-2 or TRBV6-3 and TRBJ1-5, with D hard to call. The CDR3 consists of 15 residues. V lost 5 bases to trimming and J lost 2 bases, with 13 bases between them. CDR1 and CDR2 (germline): MNHEY, SVGEGT.

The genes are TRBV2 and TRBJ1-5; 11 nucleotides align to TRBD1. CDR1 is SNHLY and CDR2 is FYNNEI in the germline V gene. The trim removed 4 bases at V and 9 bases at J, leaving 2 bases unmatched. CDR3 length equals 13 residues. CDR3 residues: CASSVGTGGPQHF. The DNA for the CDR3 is TGTGCCAGCAGTGTCGGGACAGGGGGGCCCCAGCATTTT. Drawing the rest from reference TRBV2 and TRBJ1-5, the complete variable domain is EPEVTQTPSHQVTQMGQEVILRCVPISNHLYFYWYRQILGQKVEFLVSFYNNEISEKSEIFDDQFSVERPDGSNFTLKIRSTKLEDSAMYFCASSVGTGGPQHFGDGTRLSIL.

The CDR3 DNA is TGTGCCAGCAGTGAATCCGGTAGGAATGGGGAGCAGTACTTC. Translation: CASSESGRNGEQYF. V and J are TRBV25-1 and TRBJ2-7; no firm D call. This CDR3 is 14 amino acids long. In germline, CDR1 is MGHDK, CDR2 SYGVNS. V was trimmed by 1 base and J by 7 bases, leaving 14 bases between them.

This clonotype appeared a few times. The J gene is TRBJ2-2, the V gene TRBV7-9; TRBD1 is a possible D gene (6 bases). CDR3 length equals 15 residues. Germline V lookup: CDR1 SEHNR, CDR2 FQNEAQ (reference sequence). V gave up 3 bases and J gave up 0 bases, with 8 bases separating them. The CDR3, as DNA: TGTGCCAGCAGCTTCCAGGGGTCGAACACCGGGGAGCTGTTTTTT. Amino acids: CASSFQGSNTGELFF.

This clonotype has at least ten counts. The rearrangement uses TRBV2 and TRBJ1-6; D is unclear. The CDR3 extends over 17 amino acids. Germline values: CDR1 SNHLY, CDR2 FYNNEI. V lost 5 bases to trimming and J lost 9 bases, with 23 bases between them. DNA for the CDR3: TGTGCCAGCAGTCTAACCTCTAGGACTGGGAGAGGTTCACCCCTCCACTTT. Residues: CASSLTSRTGRGSPLHF.

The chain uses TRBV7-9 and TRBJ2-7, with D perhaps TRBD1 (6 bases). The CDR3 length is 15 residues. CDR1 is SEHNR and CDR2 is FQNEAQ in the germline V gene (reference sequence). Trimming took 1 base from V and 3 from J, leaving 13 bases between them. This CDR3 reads CASSLGQATIYEQYF. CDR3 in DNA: TGTGCCAGCAGCTTAGGACAGGCGACCATCTACGAGCAGTACTTC.

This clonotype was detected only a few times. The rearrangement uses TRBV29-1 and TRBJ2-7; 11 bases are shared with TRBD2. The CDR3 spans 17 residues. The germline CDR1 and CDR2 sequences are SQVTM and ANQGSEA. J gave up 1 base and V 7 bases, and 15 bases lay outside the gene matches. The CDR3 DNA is TGCAGCGCCCGACAGGGTATCCTAGCGGGAGGATCCTACGAGCAGTACTTC. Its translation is CSARQGILAGGSYEQYF.

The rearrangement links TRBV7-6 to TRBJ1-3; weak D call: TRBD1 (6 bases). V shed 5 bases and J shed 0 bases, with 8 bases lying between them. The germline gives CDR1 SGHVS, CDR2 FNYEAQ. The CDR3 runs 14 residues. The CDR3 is CASSQGHSGNTIYF. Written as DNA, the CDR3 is TGTGCCAGCAGCCAGGGACACTCTGGAAACACCATATATTTT.

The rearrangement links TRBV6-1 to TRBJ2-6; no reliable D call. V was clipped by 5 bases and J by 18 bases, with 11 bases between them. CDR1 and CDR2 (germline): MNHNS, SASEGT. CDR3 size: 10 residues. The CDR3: CASSHMIRTF. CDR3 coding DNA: TGTGCCAGCAGTCACATGATCCGGACTTTC.

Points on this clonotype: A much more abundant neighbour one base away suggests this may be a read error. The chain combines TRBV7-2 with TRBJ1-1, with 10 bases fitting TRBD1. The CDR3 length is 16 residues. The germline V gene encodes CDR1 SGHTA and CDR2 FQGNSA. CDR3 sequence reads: CAGSPFRDRGATEAFF. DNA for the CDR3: TGTGCCGGCAGCCCATTCCGGGACAGGGGTGCCACTGAAGCTTTCTTT.

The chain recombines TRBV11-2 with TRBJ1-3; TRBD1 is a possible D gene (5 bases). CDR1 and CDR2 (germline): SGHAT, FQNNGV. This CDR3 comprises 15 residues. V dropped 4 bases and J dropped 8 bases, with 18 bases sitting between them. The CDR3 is CASSSQGLAGDTIYF. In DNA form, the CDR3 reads TGTGCCAGCAGCTCCCAGGGACTAGCGGGAGACACCATATATTTT.

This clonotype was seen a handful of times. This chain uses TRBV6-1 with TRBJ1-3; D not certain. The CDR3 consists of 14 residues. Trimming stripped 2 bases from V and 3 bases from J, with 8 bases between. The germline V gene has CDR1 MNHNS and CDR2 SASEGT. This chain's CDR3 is CASSESTFGNTIYF. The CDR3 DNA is TGTGCCAGCAGTGAATCGACGTTTGGAAACACCATATATTTT.

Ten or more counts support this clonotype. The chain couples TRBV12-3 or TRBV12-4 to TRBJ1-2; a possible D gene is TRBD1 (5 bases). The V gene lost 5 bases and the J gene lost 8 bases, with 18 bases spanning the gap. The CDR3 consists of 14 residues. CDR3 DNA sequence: TGTGCCAGCAGTCCCGGCCTCGGGGCACGAGGCTACACCTTC. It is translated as CASSPGLGARGYTF.

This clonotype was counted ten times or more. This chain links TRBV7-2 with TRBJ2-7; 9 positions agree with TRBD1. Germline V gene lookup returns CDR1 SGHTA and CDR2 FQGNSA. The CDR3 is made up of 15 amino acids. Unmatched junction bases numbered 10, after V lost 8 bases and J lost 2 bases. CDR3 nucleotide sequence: TGTGCCAGCTCCCAAAGGGGGACAGGGCCCTACGAGCAGTACTTC. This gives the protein CASSQRGTGPYEQYF.

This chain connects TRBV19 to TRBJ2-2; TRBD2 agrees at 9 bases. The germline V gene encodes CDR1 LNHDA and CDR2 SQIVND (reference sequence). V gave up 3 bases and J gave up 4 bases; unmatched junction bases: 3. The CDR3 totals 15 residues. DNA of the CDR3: TGTGCCAGTAGTATTTCTAGCGGGGTCACCGGGGAGCTGTTTTTT. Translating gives CASSISSGVTGELFF.

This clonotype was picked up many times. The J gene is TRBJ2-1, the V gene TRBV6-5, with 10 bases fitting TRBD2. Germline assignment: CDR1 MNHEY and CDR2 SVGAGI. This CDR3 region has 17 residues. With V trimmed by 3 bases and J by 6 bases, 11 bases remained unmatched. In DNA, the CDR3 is TGTGCCAGCAGTTATGCCCGAGTAGCGGGAGGCGGCAATGAGCAGTTCTTC. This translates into CASSYARVAGGGNEQFF.

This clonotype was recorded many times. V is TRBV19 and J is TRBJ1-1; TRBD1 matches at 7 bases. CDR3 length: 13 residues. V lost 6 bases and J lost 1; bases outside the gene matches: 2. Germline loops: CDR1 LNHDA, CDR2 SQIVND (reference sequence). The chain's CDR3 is CASRDRPNTEAFF. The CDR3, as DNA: TGTGCCAGTAGGGACAGGCCGAACACTGAAGCTTTCTTT.

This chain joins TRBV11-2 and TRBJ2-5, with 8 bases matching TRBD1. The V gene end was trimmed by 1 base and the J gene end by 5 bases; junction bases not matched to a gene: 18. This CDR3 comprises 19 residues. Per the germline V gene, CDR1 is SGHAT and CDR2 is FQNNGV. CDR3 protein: CASSLVVRGQGISMETQYF. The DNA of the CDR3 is TGTGCCAGCAGCTTAGTGGTCCGAGGACAGGGCATCAGTATGGAGACCCAGTACTTC.

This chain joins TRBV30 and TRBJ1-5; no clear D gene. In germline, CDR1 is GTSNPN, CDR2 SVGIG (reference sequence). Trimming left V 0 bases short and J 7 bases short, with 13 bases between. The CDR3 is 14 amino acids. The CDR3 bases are TGTGCCTGGAGTGTACATAGGGTCGGGCAGCCCCAGCATTTT. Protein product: CAWSVHRVGQPQHF.

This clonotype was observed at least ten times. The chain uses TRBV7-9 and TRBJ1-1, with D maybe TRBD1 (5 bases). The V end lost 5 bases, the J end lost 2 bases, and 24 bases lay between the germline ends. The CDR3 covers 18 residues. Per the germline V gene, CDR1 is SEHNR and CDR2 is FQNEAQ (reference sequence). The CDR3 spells CASSTLEYRSGPNTEAFF. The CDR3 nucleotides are TGTGCCAGCAGCACACTCGAATACAGGTCGGGGCCCAACACTGAAGCTTTCTTT.

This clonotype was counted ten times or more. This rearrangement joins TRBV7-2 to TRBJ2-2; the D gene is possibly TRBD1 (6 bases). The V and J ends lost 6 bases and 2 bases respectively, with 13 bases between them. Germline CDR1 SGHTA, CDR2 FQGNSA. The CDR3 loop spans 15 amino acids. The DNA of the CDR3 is TGTGCCAGCAGGAACAGGGTGATCAACACCGGGGAGCTGTTTTTT. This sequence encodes CASRNRVINTGELFF.

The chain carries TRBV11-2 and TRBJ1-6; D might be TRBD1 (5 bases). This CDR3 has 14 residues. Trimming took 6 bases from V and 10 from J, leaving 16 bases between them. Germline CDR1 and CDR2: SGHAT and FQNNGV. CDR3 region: CASSLRGSQSPLHF. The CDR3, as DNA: TGTGCCAGCAGTTTAAGGGGATCCCAGTCACCCCTCCACTTT.

The CDR3 is CASSKGANVLTF. In DNA form, the CDR3 reads TGTGCCAGCAGTAAGGGGGCCAACGTCCTGACTTTC. The genes are TRBV7-9 and TRBJ2-6; D is unresolved. Germline CDR1 SEHNR, CDR2 FQNEAQ (reference sequence). The CDR3 is 12 residues long. Trimming removed 6 bases at V and 4 bases at J, with 4 bases between.